The rows below give T cell receptor beta chains drawn from one sample of a study of post-analysis software for immune sequencing data. Each CDR3 protein is one row after TCRdb ran MiXCR on the PCR reads. The repertoire holds around 500,000 distinct CDR3 sequences, about a third seen once, with around 6% in the top ten. The specimen was blood. These receptors were obtained from a girl aged 2-17 years with multiple sclerosis. Each CDR3 is given with its conserved first and last residue. The order of the fields is clone size, V gene, J gene, D gene, CDR3 protein, CDR3 DNA. The D gene is left open where the match is weak. The size of a clone is reported for some rows only, either as once, few or many, or as a class for expanded clones.

>.|TRBV5-1|TRBJ2-5|TRBD2
CARSLTSEGETQYF
TGCGCCCGCAGCTTGACTAGCGAGGGAGAGACCCAGTACTTC
>.|TRBV3-1|TRBJ2-5|.
CASNQDQDSETQYF
TGTGCCAGCAACCAAGATCAAGACTCGGAGACCCAGTACTTC
>few|TRBV5-1|TRBJ2-1|.
CASSFEGFNEQFF
TGCGCCAGCAGCTTTGAGGGTTTCAATGAGCAGTTCTTC
>.|TRBV7-8|TRBJ1-1|TRBD1
CASSFGVDRANTEAFF
TGTGCCAGCAGCTTTGGCGTCGACAGGGCTAACACTGAAGCTTTCTTT
>.|TRBV20-1|TRBJ2-5|TRBD2
CSARYAGGYQETQYF
TGCAGTGCTAGATATGCGGGGGGGTACCAAGAGACCCAGTACTTC
>once|TRBV15|TRBJ2-5|TRBD1
CATSSGQGAGGETQYF
TGTGCCACCAGCAGTGGCCAGGGGGCTGGTGGGGAGACCCAGTACTTC
>.|TRBV7-2|TRBJ1-2|.
CASSAAGAYYGYTF
TGTGCCAGCAGCGCGGCGGGGGCCTACTATGGCTACACCTTC
>few|TRBV29-1|TRBJ1-1|.
CSVGRGSGEAFF
TGCAGCGTTGGTAGAGGGTCGGGTGAAGCTTTCTTT
>.|TRBV4-1|TRBJ2-2|.
CASSPLVSANTGELFF
TGCGCCAGCAGCCCCCTGGTATCTGCTAACACCGGGGAGCTGTTTTTT
>.|TRBV5-1|TRBJ2-3|TRBD2
CASSLVGSGGVLSEDTQYF
TGCGCCAGCAGCTTGGTTGGTAGCGGGGGGGTCCTTTCAGAAGATACGCAGTATTTT
>many|TRBV20-1|TRBJ2-7|TRBD2
CSARDSKRGPYEQYF
TGCAGTGCTAGAGATTCCAAGCGGGGCCCCTACGAGCAGTACTTC
>.|TRBV20-1|TRBJ2-7|.
CSARDGSRGNEQYF
TGCAGTGCTAGAGATGGGTCCAGGGGCAACGAGCAGTACTTC
>.|TRBV12-3/TRBV12-4|TRBJ1-5|.
CASAGGISNQPQHF
TGTGCCAGCGCGGGGGGGATAAGCAATCAGCCCCAGCATTTT
>.|TRBV6-1|TRBJ2-1|TRBD2
CASTRSGGEYNEQFF
TGTGCCAGCACCCGGAGCGGGGGAGAATACAATGAGCAGTTCTTC
>.|TRBV7-9|TRBJ2-1|TRBD1
CASSFAGTGQNEQFF
TGTGCCAGCAGCTTCGCCGGGACAGGGCAGAATGAGCAGTTCTTC
>.|TRBV15|TRBJ2-6|.
CATSRASQGSGANVLTF
TGTGCCACCAGCAGAGCGTCACAGGGATCTGGGGCCAACGTCCTGACTTTC
>.|TRBV20-1|TRBJ2-5|TRBD2
CSAPLAGDQETQYF
TGCAGTGCGCCACTAGCGGGGGATCAAGAGACCCAGTACTTC
>many|TRBV29-1|TRBJ2-1|.
CSVGPGDSYNEQFF
TGCAGCGTTGGTCCGGGGGACTCCTACAATGAGCAGTTCTTC
>.|TRBV11-2|TRBJ2-2|.
CASSLEGLSSTGELFF
TGTGCCAGCAGCTTAGAGGGGTTATCTAGCACCGGGGAGCTGTTTTTT
>.|TRBV2|TRBJ2-6|.
CASSEALAGTGANVLTF
TGTGCCAGCAGTGAAGCGCTGGCGGGCACTGGGGCCAACGTCCTGACTTTC
>few|TRBV7-8|TRBJ1-2|TRBD1
CASSLPRTGSSGYTF
TGTGCCAGCAGCCTACCCCGGACAGGGTCGAGTGGCTACACCTTC
>.|TRBV7-9|TRBJ1-2|.
CASSLGTESNYGYTF
TGTGCCAGCAGCTTAGGCACTGAATCTAACTATGGCTACACCTTC
>few|TRBV20-1|TRBJ2-7|.
CSARGPDSYEQYF
TGCAGTGCTAGAGGACCAGATTCCTACGAGCAGTACTTC
>.|TRBV12-3/TRBV12-4|TRBJ2-3|TRBD2
CASSSQSSGVGDTQYF
TGTGCCAGCAGTTCCCAGAGTAGCGGGGTTGGAGATACGCAGTATTTT
>few|TRBV3-1|TRBJ2-5|.
CASSHVRDRSYF
TGTGCCAGCAGCCATGTCCGGGACCGATCGTACTTC
>.|TRBV11-2|TRBJ2-4|.
CASSHLGGMSSGQNIQYF
TGTGCCAGCAGCCATTTAGGTGGTATGTCGAGCGGACAAAACATTCAGTACTTC
>.|TRBV9|TRBJ1-6|.
CASSSPDEFSLHF
TGTGCCAGCAGCTCCCCAGACGAATTTAGCCTCCACTTT
>.|TRBV3-1|TRBJ2-7|.
CASSQGDVTYEQYF
TGTGCCAGCAGCCAAGGTGACGTTACCTACGAGCAGTACTTC
>.|TRBV6-2/TRBV6-3|TRBJ2-7|.
CASGRTRSRETQYF
TGTGCCAGCGGTCGGACTCGTTCACGAGAGACTCAGTACTTC
>.|TRBV7-2|TRBJ1-4|TRBD1
CASSKGQGGWGLFF
TGTGCCAGCAGCAAGGGACAGGGGGGTTGGGGACTGTTTTTT
>few|TRBV14|TRBJ2-5|.
CASSQDLGGTQYF
TGTGCCAGCAGCCAAGATCTGGGTGGGACCCAGTACTTC
>.|TRBV6-1|TRBJ1-1|.
CASSVKANTEAFF
TGTGCCAGCAGTGTTAAGGCGAACACTGAAGCTTTCTTT
>.|TRBV27|TRBJ1-6|.
CASSFGDGVNSPLHF
TGTGCCAGCAGTTTCGGGGACGGGGTTAATTCACCCCTCCACTTT
>few|TRBV28|TRBJ1-2|.
CASSLFLWTDGYTF
TGTGCCAGCAGTTTATTCCTCTGGACAGATGGCTACACCTTC
>.|TRBV5-1|TRBJ2-7|TRBD2
CASSLLGRGIYEQYF
TGCGCCAGCAGCTTGCTTGGGAGGGGAATCTACGAGCAGTACTTC
>few|TRBV15|TRBJ2-5|TRBD2
CATSRDQAGAREQYF
TGTGCCACCAGCAGAGATCAAGCGGGGGCGAGGGAGCAGTACTTC
>few|TRBV11-2|TRBJ1-2|.
CASSRVGSNYGYTF
TGTGCCAGCTCGAGGGTGGGCAGTAACTATGGCTACACCTTC
>.|TRBV10-3|TRBJ2-5|TRBD2
CAISESTGGETQYF
TGTGCCATCAGTGAGTCGACGGGGGGAGAGACCCAGTACTTC
>.|TRBV11-2|TRBJ2-1|TRBD2
CASSPAGTSGTYNEQFF
TGTGCCAGCAGCCCGGCGGGGACTAGCGGAACTTACAATGAGCAGTTCTTC
>.|TRBV4-1|TRBJ2-7|.
CASSQGPQVYEQYF
TGCGCCAGCAGCCAAGGCCCACAGGTGTACGAGCAGTACTTC
>.|TRBV7-9|TRBJ1-3|.
CASSSLAFGNTIYF
TGTGCCAGCAGCTCTCTGGCCTTTGGAAACACCATATATTTT
>few|TRBV9|TRBJ2-7|.
CASSQGMGGLIYEQYF
TGTGCCAGCAGCCAAGGGATGGGGGGCCTAATCTACGAGCAGTACTTC
>few|TRBV20-1|TRBJ2-7|.
CSAKENEQYF
TGCAGTGCTAAGGAGAACGAGCAGTACTTC
>.|TRBV5-1|TRBJ2-1|.
CASSLVLLGGGDNEQFF
TGCGCCAGCAGCTTGGTGCTTTTGGGCGGGGGCGACAATGAGCAGTTCTTC
>.|TRBV4-2|TRBJ2-5|TRBD2
CASSPQRGPKETQYF
TGTGCCAGCAGCCCACAGCGGGGGCCAAAAGAGACCCAGTACTTC
>few|TRBV7-2|TRBJ2-1|.
CASSLVGRGAIYNEQFF
TGTGCCAGCAGCTTAGTAGGGCGGGGAGCCATTTACAATGAGCAGTTCTTC
>.|TRBV11-3|TRBJ2-3|.
CASSLVPRATTGMHTQYF
TGTGCCAGCAGCTTAGTTCCAAGGGCCACTACGGGGATGCATACGCAGTATTTT
>few|TRBV5-1|TRBJ1-6|.
CASSSGRVLSPLHF
TGCGCCAGCAGCAGCGGCAGGGTGCTTTCACCCCTCCACTTT
>.|TRBV12-3/TRBV12-4|TRBJ2-7|TRBD1
CASSVDRVNNEQYF
TGTGCCAGCAGTGTGGACAGGGTAAACAACGAGCAGTACTTC
>.|TRBV5-1|TRBJ1-2|TRBD1
CASSGGAGGDNYGYTF
TGCGCCAGCAGCGGCGGCGCAGGGGGCGATAACTATGGCTACACCTTC
>many|TRBV20-1|TRBJ2-5|.
CSVFPPGYQETQYF
TGCAGTGTTTTTCCCCCAGGGTACCAAGAGACCCAGTACTTC
>few|TRBV7-2|TRBJ2-2|TRBD1
CASSLRTTGVNTGELFF
TGTGCCAGCAGCTTAAGAACGACAGGGGTGAACACCGGGGAGCTGTTTTTT
>.|TRBV5-6|TRBJ2-1|TRBD2
CASSATLAGVDNEQFF
TGTGCCAGCAGCGCCACGCTAGCGGGGGTTGACAATGAGCAGTTCTTC
>.|TRBV2|TRBJ2-3|TRBD1
CASSELDREDTQYF
TGTGCCAGCAGTGAATTGGACAGGGAGGATACGCAGTATTTT